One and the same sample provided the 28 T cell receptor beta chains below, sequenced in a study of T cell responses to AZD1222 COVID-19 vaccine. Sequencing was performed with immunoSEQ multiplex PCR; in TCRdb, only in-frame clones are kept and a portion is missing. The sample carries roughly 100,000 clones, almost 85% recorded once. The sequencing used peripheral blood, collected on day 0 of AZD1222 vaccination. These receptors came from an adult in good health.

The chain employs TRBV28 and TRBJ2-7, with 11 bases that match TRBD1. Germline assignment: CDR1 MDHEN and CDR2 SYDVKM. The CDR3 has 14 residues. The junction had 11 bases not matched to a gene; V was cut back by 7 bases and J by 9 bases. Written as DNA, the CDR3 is TGTGCCAGCAAGCCCGGGACAGGGGGTATTGGGCAGTACTTC. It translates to CASKPGTGGIGQYF.

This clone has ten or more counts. In nucleotides, the CDR3 is TGTGCCAGCAGCTTGAGGGGGGAAGAGACCCAGTACTTC. Translating it yields CASSLRGEETQYF. This rearrangement joins TRBV5-4 to TRBJ2-5; perhaps D is TRBD1 or TRBD2 (6 bases each). This CDR3 region has 13 residues. CDR1 and CDR2 from the germline V gene are SGHNT and YYREEE (reference sequence). V lost 1 base, J lost 3 bases, and 7 bases lay in between.

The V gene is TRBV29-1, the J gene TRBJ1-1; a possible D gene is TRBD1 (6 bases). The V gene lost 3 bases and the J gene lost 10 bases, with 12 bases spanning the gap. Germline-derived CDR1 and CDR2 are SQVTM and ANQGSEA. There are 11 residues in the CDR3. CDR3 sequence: CSVDGGKRAFF. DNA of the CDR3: TGCAGCGTTGACGGGGGCAAAAGAGCTTTCTTT.

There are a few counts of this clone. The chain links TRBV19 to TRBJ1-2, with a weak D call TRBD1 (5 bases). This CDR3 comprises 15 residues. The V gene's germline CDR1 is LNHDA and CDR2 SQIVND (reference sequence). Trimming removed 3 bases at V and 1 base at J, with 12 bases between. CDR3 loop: CASSITGILNYGYTF. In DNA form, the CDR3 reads TGTGCCAGTAGTATCACAGGAATCCTTAACTATGGCTACACCTTC.

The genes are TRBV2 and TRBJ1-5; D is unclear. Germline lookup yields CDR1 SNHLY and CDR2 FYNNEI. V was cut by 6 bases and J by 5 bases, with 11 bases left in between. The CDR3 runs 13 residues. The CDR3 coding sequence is TGTGCCAGCAGCGGGCCGGATTATCAGCCCCAGCATTTT. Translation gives CASSGPDYQPQHF.

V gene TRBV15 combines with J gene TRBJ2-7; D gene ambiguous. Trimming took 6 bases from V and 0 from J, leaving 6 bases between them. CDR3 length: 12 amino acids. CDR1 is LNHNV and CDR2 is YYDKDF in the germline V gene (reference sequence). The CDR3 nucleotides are TGTGCCACCAGGGGTTTCTCCTACGAGCAGTACTTC. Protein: CATRGFSYEQYF.

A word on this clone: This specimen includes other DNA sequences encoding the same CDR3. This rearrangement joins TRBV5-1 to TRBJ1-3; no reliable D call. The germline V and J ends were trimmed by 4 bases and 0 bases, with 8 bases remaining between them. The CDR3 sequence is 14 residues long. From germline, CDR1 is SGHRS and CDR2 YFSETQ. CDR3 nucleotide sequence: TGCGCCAGCAGCCTGGGGAGCTCTGGAAACACCATATATTTT. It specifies CASSLGSSGNTIYF.

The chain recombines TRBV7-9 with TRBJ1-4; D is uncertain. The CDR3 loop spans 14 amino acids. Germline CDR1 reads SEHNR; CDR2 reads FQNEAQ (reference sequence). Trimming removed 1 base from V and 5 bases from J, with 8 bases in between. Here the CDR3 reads CASSLGRPNEKLFF. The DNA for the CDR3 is TGTGCCAGCAGCTTAGGGCGCCCCAATGAAAAACTGTTTTTT.

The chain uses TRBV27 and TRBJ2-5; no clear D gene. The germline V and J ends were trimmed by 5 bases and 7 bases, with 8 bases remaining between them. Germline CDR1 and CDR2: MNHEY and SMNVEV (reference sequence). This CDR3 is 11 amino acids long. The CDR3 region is CASSPLGTQYF. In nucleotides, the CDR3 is TGTGCCAGCAGTCCCCTCGGGACCCAGTACTTC.

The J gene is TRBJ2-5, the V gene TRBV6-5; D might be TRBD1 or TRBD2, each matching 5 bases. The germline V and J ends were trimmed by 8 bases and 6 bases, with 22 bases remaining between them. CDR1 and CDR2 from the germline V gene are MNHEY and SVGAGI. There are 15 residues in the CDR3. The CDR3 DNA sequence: TGTGCCAGCGGGGGAACTAGAGCTGGGGTCCAGACCCAGTACTTC. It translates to CASGGTRAGVQTQYF.

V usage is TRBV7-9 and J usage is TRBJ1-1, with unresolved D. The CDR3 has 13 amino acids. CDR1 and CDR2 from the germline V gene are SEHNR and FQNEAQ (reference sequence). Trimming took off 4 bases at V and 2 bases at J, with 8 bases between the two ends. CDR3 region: CASSSQRNTEAFF. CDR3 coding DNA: TGTGCCAGCAGCTCCCAGAGAAACACTGAAGCTTTCTTT.

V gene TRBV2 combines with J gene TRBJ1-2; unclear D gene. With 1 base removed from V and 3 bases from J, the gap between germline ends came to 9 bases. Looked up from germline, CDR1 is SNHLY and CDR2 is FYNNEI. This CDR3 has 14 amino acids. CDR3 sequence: CASSEVVKDYGYTF. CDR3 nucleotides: TGTGCCAGCAGTGAAGTTGTTAAGGACTATGGCTACACCTTC.

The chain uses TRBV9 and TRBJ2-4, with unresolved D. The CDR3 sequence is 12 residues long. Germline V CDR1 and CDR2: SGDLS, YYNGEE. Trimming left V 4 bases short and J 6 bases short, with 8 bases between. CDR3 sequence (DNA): TGTGCCAGCAGCTCGGACCCAAACATTCAGTACTTC. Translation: CASSSDPNIQYF. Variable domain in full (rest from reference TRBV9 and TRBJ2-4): DSGVTQTPKHLITATGQRVTLRCSPRSGDLSVYWYQQSLDQGLQFLIQYYNGEERAKGNILERFSAQQFPDLHSELNLSSLELGDSALYFCASSSDPNIQYFGAGTRLSVL.

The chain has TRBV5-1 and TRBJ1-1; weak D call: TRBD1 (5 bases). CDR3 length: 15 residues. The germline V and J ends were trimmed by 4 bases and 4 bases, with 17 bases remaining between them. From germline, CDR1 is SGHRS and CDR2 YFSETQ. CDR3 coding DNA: TGCGCCAGCAGCCCGCAAGACGGGGCACGCACTGAAGCTTTCTTT. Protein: CASSPQDGARTEAFF.

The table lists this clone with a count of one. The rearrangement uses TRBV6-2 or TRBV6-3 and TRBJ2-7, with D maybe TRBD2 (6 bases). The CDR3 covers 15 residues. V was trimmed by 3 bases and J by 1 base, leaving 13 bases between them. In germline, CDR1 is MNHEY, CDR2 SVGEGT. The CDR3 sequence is CASSYGGTVSYEQYF. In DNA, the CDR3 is TGTGCCAGCAGTTATGGCGGGACTGTATCCTACGAGCAGTACTTC.

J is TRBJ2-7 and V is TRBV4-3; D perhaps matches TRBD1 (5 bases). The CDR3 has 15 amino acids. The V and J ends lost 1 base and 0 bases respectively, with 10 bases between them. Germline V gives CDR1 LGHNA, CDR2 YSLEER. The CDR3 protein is CASSQGIGHSYEQYF. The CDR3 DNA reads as TGCGCCAGCAGCCAAGGAATCGGACACTCCTACGAGCAGTACTTC.

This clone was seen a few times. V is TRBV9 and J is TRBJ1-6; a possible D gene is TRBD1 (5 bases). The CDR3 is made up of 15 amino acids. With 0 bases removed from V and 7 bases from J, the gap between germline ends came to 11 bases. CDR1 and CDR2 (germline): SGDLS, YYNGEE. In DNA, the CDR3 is TGTGCCAGCAGCGTAGTGTCGGGACTGAATTCACCCCTCCACTTT. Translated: CASSVVSGLNSPLHF.

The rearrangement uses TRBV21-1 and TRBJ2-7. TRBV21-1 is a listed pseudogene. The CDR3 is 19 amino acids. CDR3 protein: CASSKARGYADKLTHEQYF. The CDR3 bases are TGTGCCAGCAGCAAAGCGCGTGGATACGCCGATAAACTGACCCACGAGCAGTACTTC.

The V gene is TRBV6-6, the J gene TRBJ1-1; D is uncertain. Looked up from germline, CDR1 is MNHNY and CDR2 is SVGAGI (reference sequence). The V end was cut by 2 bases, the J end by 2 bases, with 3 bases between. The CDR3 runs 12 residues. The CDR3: CASSYPNTEAFF. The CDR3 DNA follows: TGTGCCAGCAGTTACCCCAACACTGAAGCTTTCTTT.

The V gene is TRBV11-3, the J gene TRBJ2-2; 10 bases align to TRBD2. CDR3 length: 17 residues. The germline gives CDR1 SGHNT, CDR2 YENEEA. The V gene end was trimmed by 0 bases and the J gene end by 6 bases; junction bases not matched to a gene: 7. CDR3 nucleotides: TGTGCCAGCAGCTTAGATCCGGGACTAGCGACTTCCGGGGAGCTGTTTTTT. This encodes CASSLDPGLATSGELFF. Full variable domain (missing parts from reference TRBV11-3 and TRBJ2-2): EAGVVQSPRYKIIEKKQPVAFWCNPISGHNTLYWYLQNLGQGPELLIRYENEEAVDDSQLPKDRFSAERLKGVDSTLKIQPAELGDSAVYLCASSLDPGLATSGELFFGEGSRLTVL.

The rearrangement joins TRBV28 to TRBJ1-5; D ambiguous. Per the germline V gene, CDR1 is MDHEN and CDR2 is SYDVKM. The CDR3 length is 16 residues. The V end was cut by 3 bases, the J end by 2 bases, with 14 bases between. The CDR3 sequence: CASSFGMGKGNQPQHF. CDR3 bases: TGTGCCAGCAGTTTTGGAATGGGTAAGGGCAATCAGCCCCAGCATTTT.

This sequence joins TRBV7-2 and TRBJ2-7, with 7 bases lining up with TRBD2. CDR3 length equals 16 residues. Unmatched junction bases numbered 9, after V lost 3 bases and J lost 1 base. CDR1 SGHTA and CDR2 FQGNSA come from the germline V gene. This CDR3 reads CASSFDIAGRSYEQYF. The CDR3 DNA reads TGTGCCAGCAGCTTCGATATAGCGGGCCGTTCCTACGAGCAGTACTTC.

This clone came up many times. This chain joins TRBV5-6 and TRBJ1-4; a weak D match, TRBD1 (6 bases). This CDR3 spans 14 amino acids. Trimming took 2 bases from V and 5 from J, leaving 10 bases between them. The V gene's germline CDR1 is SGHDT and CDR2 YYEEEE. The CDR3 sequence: CASSLWQGNEKLFF. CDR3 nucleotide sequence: TGTGCCAGCAGCTTATGGCAGGGGAATGAAAAACTGTTTTTT.

Written as DNA, the CDR3 is TGTGCCAGCAGCCCGGGACAACTATATACTAACTATGGCTACACCTTC. The encoded protein is CASSPGQLYTNYGYTF. The V and J genes are TRBV11-2 and TRBJ1-2, with D maybe TRBD1 (6 bases). Germline CDR1 and CDR2: SGHAT and FQNNGV. This CDR3 contains 16 residues. Between the trimmed V and J ends, which lost 5 bases and 0 bases, there was a span of 16 bases.

The CDR3: CASKDRLSNQPQHF. The DNA for the CDR3 is TGTGCCAGCAAAGACAGGCTGAGCAATCAGCCCCAGCATTTT. V gene TRBV21-1 combines with J gene TRBJ1-5; TRBD1 is the table's D call and was not checked against the DNA. TRBV21-1 corresponds to a pseudogene. The CDR3 is 14 amino acids.

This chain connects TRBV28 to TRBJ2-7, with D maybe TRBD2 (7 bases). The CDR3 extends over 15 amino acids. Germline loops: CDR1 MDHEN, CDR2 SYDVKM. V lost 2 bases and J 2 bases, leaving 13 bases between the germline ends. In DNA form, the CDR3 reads TGTGCCAGCAGTTTACGGGGGGCCCTTACCTACGAGCAGTACTTC. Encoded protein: CASSLRGALTYEQYF.

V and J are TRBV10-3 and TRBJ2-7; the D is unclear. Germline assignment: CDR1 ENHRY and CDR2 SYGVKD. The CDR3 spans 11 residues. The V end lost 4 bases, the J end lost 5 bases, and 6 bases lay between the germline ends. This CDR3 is CAISGADEQYF. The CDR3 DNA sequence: TGTGCCATCAGTGGGGCAGACGAGCAGTACTTC.

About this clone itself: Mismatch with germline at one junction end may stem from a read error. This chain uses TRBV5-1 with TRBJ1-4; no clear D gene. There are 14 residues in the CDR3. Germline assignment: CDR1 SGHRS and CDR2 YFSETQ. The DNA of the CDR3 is TGCGCCAGCAGCTTGGAAGGACTGTATCGTCTTTGCGGGTTT. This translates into CASSLEGLYRLCGF.